A single TCR beta chain is shown here with its context. The antigen is unknown. These data are taken from a study of cytomegalovirus exposure and HLA in healthy donors. Points from the study as a whole: Associated with HLA alleles at 0.05 false discovery rate in a later analysis were some 18,000 TCR beta sequences. The Asian-associated ancestry cluster reportedly had fewer N-insertions than the approximately 610-donor mean in a later analysis. Per a prior analysis, the majority of TCR beta V segments were productive roughly 90% or roughly 30% of the time.

Germline lookup yields CDR1 GTSNPN and CDR2 SVGIG (reference sequence). Trimming took off 1 base at V and 4 bases at J, with 10 bases between the two ends. The CDR3 spans 14 residues. This PCR relied on a set of 60 Vbeta primers and 13 Jbeta primers. Libraries were prepared by immunoSEQ multiplex PCR; TCRdb keeps only in-frame clonotypes and omits some of them. The data show more than 85,000 clones, approximately 80% seen once. This receptor was taken from a man aged 30-40 years in good health and CMV-seropositive. Sequences were obtained from PBMCs. J is TRBJ1-4 and V is TRBV30; D is uncertain. The CDR3 DNA reads as TGTGCCTGGAGTGGATGGCAGCGTAATGAAAAACTGTTTTTT. Protein: CAWSGWQRNEKLFF.